This record covers a single TCR beta chain. These data originate in a study of preoperative IRX-2 immunotherapy in early breast cancer. The CDR3 loop spans 16 amino acids. With 1 base removed from V and 0 bases from J, the gap between germline ends came to 11 bases. CDR1 is SGHNT, CDR2 YENEEA, per germline. Data came from immunoSEQ multiplex PCR; TCRdb stores just in-frame clones and leaves some out. The repertoire holds tens of thousands of clones, with roughly four fifths as singletons. Treatment here: preoperative locoregional IRX-2 cytokine immunotherapy. Preoperative locoregional IRX-2 cytokine immunotherapy was tested in the phase Ib source study.

Sequenced here: lymph node tissue, sampled after IRX-2 immunotherapy. The chain carries TRBV11-3 and TRBJ2-3; D ambiguous. The TCR sequence derives from a human donor with breast cancer. The CDR3 sequence is CASSLGLKISTDTQYF. Written as DNA, the CDR3 is TGTGCCAGCAGCTTAGGTTTAAAGATAAGCACAGATACGCAGTATTTT.